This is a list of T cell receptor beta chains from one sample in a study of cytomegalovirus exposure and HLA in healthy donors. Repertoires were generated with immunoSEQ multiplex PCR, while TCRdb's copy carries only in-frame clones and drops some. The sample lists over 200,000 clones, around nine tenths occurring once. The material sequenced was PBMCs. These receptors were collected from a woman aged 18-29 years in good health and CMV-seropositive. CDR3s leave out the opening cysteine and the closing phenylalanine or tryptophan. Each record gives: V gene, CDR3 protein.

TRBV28,ASSLRQGATNEKLF
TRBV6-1,ASSVDRAFHYEQY
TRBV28,ASTEETQY
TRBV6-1,ASLRRRLMNTEAF
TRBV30,AWNRENIQY
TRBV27,ASSLSSPYYNEQF
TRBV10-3,AIRGRGTSGPYEQY
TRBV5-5,ASRPGTGRGRTGELF
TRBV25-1,ASSEYRGGYT
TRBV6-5,ASSPPWRDRYGYT
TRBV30,ASGSGVPEAF